The T cell receptor beta chain described here comes from a study of T cell repertoires in cytomegalovirus infection. Study results and caveats: In two of eight donors, the top clonotype was HLA-C-restricted CMV-specific.

One entry per CDR3 protein results from TCRdb running MiXCR on the reads. The sample holds a few hundred thousand distinct CDR3 sequences, roughly 42% seen once. As regards this clonotype: Its matching antigen is unknown.

The specimen was cultured PBMCs, collected from culture after CMV antigen stimulation. This clonotype was obtained from a human donor in good health (CMV status not recorded). Some clones in this sample may be carry-over from other donors' samples.

As DNA, the CDR3 is TGTGCCAGCAGCTCGGTACGACTACCCTACGAGCAGTACTTC. Translated, it gives CASSSVRLPYEQYF. V and J are TRBV11-2 and TRBJ2-7; perhaps TRBD2 as D (5 bases). Per germline, CDR1 SGHAT and CDR2 FQNNGV. The V and J ends lost 4 bases and 2 bases respectively, with 12 bases between them. The CDR3 has 14 amino acids.